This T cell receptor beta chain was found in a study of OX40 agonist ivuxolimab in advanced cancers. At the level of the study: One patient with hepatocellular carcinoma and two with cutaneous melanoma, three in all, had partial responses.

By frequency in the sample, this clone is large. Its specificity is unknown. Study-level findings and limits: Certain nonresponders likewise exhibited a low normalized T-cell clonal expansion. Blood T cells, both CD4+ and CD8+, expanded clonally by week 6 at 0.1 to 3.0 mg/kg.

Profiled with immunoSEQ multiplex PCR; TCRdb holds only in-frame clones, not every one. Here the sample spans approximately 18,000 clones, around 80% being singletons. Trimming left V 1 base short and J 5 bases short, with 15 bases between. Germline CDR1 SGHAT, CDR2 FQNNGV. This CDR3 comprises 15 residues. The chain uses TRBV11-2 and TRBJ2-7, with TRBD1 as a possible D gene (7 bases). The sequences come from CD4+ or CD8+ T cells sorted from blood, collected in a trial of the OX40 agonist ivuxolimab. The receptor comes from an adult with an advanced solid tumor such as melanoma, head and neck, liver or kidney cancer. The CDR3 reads CASSLGAGGRHEQYF. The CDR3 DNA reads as TGTGCCAGCAGCTTAGGGGCAGGGGGGAGGCACGAGCAGTACTTC.